This TCR beta chain was identified during a study of T cells after yellow fever vaccination. This CDR3 contains 11 residues. Trimming removed 7 bases from V and 4 bases from J, with 10 bases in between. Looked up from germline, CDR1 is DFQATT and CDR2 is SNEGSKA (reference sequence). A single record per CDR3 protein comes from TCRdb applying MiXCR to the 5' RACE reads. The data contain 600,000 to 750,000 distinct CDR3 sequences, about 12% of them singletons. The chain links TRBV20-1 to TRBJ1-2; maybe TRBD1 (6 bases). The specimen comprised PBMCs, sampled on the day of the yellow fever booster vaccination. The clonotype was recovered from a young man who received the YFV17D yellow fever vaccine. The CDR3 DNA reads TGCAGTGTGAGAGGGGGCTATGGCTACACCTTC. This translates into CSVRGGYGYTF.